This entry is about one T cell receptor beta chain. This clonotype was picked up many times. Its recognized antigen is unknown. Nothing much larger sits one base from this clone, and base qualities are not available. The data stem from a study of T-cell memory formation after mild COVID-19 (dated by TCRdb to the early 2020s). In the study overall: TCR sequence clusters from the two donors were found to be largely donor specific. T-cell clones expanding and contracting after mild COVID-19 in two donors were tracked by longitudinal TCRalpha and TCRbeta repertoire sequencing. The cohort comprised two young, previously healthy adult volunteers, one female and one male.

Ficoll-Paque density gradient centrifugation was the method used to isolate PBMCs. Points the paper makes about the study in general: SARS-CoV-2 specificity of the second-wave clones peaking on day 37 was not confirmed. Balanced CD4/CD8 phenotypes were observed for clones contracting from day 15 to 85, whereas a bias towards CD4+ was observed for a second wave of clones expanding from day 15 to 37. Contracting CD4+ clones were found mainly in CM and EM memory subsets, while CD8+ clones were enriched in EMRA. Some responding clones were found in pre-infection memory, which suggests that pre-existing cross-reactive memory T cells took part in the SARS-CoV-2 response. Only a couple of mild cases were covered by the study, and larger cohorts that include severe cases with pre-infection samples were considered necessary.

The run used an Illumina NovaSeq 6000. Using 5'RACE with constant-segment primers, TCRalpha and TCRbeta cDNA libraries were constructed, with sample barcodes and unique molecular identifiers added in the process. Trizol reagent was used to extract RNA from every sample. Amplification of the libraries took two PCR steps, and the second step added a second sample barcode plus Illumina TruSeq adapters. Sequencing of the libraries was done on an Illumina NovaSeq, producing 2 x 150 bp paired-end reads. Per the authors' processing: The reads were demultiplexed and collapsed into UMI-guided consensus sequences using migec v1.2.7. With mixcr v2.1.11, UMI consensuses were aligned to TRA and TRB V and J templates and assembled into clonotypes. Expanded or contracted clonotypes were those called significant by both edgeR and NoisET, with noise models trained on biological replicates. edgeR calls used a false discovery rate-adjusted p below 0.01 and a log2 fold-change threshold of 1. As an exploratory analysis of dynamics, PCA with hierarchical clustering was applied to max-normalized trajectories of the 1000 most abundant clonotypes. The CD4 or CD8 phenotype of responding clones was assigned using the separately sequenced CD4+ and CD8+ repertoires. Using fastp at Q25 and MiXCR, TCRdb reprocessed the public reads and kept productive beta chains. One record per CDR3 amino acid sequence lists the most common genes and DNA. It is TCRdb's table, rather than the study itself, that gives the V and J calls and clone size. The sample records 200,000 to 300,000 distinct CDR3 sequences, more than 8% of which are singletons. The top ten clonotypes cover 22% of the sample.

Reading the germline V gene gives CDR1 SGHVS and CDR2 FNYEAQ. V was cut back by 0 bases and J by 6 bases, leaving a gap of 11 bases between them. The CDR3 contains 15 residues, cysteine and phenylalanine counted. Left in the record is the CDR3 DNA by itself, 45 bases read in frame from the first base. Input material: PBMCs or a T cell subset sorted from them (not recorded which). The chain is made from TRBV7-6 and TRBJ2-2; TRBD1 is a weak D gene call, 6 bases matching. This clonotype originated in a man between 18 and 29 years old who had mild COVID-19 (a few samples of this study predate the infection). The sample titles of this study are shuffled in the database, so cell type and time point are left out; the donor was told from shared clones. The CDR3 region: CASSLATGPAGELFF. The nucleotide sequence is TGTGCCAGCAGCTTAGCTACAGGGCCCGCCGGGGAGCTGTTTTTT.